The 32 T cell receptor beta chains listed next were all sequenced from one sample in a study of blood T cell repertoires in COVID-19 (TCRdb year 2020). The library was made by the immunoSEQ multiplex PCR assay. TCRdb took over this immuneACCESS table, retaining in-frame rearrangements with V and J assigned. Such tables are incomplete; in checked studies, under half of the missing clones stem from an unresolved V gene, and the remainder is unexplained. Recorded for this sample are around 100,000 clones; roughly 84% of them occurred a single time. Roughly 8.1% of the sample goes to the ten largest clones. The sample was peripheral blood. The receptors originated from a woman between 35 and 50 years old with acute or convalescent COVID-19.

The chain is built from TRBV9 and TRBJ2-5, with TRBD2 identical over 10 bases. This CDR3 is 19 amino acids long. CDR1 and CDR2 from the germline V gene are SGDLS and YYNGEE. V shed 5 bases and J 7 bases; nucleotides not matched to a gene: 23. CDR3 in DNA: TGTGCCAGCAGTATAGAGGGGGCTAGCGGGGGTCCCGTTTATGGGACCCAGTACTTC. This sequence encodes CASSIEGASGGPVYGTQYF.

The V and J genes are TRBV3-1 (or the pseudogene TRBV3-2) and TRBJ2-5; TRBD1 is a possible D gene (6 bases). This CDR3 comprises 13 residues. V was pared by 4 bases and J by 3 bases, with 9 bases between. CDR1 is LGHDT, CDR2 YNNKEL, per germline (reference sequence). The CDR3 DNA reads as TGTGCCAGCAGCCGACAGGTAGAAGAGACCCAGTACTTC. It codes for CASSRQVEETQYF.

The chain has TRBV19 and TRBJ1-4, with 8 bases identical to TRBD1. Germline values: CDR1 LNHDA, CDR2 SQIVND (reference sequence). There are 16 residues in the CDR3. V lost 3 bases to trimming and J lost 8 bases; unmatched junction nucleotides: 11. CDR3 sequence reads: CASSIGQGSIGEKLFF. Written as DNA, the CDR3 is TGTGCCAGTAGTATCGGACAGGGAAGCATTGGGGAAAAACTGTTTTTT. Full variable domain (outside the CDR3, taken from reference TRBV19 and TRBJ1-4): DGGITQSPKYLFRKEGQNVTLSCEQNLNHDAMYWYRQDPGQGLRLIYYSQIVNDFQKGDIAEGYSVSREKKESFPLTVTSAQKNPTAFYLCASSIGQGSIGEKLFFGSGTQLSVL.

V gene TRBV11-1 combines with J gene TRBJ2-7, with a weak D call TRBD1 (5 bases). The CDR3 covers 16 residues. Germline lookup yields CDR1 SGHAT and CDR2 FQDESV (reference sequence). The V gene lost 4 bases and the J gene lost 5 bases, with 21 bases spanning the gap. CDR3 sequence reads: CASSSVRQGSLDEQYF. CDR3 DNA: TGTGCCAGCAGCTCCGTTCGGCAGGGATCCTTAGACGAGCAGTACTTC.

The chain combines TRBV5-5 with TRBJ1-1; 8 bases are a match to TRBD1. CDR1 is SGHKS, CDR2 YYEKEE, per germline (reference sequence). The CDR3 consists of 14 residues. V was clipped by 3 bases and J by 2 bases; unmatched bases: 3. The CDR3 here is CASSSGQVNTEAFF. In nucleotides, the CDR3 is TGTGCCAGCAGCTCGGGACAGGTCAACACTGAAGCTTTCTTT.

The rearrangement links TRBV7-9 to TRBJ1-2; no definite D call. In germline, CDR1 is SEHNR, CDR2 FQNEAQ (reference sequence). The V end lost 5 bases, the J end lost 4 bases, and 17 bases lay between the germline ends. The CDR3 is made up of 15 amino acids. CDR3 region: CASSDGDERLYGYTF. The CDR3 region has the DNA TGTGCCAGCAGCGACGGTGACGAAAGACTCTATGGCTACACCTTC.

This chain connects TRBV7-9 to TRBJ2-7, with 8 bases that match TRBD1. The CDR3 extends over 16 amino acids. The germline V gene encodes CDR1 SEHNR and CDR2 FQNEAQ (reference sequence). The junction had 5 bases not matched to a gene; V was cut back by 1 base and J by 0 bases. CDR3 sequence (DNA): TGTGCCAGCAGCTTAGGGGACAGGCTTGTCTCCTACGAGCAGTACTTC. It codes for CASSLGDRLVSYEQYF.

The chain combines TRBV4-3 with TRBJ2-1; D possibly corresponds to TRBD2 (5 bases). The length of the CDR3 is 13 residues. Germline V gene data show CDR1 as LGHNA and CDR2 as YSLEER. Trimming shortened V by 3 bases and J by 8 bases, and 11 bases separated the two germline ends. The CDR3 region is CASSQELGDEQFF. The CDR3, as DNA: TGCGCCAGCAGCCAGGAACTAGGAGATGAGCAGTTCTTC.

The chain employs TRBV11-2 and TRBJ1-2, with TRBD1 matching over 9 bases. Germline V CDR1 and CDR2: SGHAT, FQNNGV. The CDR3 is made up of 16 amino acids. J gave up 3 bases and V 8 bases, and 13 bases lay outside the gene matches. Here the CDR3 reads CASAPSRDRVYYGYTF. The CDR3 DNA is TGTGCCAGCGCACCCAGCCGGGACAGGGTTTACTATGGCTACACCTTC.

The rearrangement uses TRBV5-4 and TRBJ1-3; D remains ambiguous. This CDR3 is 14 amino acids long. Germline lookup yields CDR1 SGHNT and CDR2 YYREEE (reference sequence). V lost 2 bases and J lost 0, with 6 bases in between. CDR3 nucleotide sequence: TGTGCCAGCAGCTTCGGGAGCTCTGGAAACACCATATATTTT. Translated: CASSFGSSGNTIYF.

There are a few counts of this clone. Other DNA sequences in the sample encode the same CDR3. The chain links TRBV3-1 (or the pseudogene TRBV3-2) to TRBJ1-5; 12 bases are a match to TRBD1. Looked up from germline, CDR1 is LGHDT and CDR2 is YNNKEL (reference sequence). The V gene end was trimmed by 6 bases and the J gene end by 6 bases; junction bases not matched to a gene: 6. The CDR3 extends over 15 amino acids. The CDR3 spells CASSSGTGGSQPQHF. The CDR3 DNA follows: TGTGCCAGCAGTTCCGGGACAGGGGGCAGTCAGCCCCAGCATTTT.

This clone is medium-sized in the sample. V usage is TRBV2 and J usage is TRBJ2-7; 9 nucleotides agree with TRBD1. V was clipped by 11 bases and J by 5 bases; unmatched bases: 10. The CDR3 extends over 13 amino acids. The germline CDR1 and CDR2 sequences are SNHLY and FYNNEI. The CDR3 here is CAAGQGLRDEQYF. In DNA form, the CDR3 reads TGTGCCGCCGGACAGGGGTTAAGGGACGAGCAGTACTTC.

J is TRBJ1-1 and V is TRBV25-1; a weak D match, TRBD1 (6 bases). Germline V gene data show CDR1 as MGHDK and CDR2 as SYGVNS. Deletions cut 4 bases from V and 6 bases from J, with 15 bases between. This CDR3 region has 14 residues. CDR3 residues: CASSADSLVAEAFF. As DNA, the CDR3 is TGTGCCAGCAGTGCGGACAGCTTAGTGGCTGAAGCTTTCTTT.

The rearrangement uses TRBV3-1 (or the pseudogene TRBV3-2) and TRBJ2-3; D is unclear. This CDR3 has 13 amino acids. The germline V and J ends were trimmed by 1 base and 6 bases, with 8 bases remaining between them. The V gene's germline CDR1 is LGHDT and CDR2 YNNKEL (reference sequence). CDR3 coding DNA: TGTGCCAGCAGCCAAGCTAGGTTGGATACGCAGTATTTT. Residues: CASSQARLDTQYF.

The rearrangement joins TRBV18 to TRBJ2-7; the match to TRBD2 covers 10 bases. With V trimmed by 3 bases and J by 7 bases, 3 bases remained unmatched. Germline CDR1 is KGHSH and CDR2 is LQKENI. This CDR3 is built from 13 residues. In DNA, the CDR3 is TGTGCCAGCTCACCGTATAGCGGGGGGGAGCAGTACTTC. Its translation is CASSPYSGGEQYF.

Here the CDR3 reads CASSLVGGVYEQYF. DNA for the CDR3: TGCGCCAGCAGCTTGGTGGGTGGAGTCTACGAGCAGTACTTC. J is TRBJ2-7 and V is TRBV5-1; no definite D call. V was cut by 0 bases and J by 3 bases, with 10 bases left in between. CDR1 is SGHRS and CDR2 is YFSETQ in the germline V gene. CDR3 length equals 14 residues.

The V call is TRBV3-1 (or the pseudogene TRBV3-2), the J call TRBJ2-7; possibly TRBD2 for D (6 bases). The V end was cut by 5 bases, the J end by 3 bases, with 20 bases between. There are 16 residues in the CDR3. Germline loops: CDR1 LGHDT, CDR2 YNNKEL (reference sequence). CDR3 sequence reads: CASSSLAGLRDYEQYF. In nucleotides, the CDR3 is TGTGCCAGCAGCTCCCTTGCGGGACTCCGTGACTACGAGCAGTACTTC.

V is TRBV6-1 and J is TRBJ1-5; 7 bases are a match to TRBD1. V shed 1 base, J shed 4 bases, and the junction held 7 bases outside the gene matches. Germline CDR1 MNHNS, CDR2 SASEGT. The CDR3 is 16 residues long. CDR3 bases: TGTGCCAGCAGTGAAGGGGCAGGGGGGATAAATCAGCCCCAGCATTTT. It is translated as CASSEGAGGINQPQHF.

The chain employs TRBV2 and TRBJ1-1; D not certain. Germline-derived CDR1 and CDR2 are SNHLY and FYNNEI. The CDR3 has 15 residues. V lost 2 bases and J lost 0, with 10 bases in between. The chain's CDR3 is CASSEFGNLNTEAFF. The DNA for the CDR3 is TGTGCCAGCAGTGAATTCGGGAACTTGAACACTGAAGCTTTCTTT. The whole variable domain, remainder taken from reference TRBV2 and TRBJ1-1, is EPEVTQTPSHQVTQMGQEVILRCVPISNHLYFYWYRQILGQKVEFLVSFYNNEISEKSEIFDDQFSVERPDGSNFTLKIRSTKLEDSAMYFCASSEFGNLNTEAFFGQGTRLTVV.

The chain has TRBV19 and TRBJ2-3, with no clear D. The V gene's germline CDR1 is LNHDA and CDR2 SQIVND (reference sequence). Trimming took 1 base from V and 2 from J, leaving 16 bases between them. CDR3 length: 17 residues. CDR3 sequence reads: CASSIAGSGLNTDTQYF. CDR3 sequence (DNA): TGTGCCAGTAGTATAGCCGGTAGTGGGCTGAACACAGATACGCAGTATTTT.

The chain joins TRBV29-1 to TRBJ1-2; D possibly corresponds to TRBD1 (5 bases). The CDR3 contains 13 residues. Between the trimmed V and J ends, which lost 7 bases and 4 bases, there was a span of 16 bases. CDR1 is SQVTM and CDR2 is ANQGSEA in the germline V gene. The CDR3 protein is CSDTGPESYGYTF. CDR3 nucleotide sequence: TGCAGCGATACAGGACCAGAGAGCTATGGCTACACCTTC.

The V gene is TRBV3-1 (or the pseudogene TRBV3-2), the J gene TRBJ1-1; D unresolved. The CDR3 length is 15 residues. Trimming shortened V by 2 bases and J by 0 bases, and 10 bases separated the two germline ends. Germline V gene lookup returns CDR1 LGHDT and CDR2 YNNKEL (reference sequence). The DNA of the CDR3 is TGTGCCAGCAGCCAATACCGGGAGTTGAACACTGAAGCTTTCTTT. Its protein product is CASSQYRELNTEAFF.

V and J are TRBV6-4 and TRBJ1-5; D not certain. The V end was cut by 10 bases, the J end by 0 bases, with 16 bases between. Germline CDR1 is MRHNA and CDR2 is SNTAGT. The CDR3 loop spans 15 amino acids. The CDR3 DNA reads TGTGCCAACTCGCAAAGAGGTCATAGCAATCAGCCCCAGCATTTT. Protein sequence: CANSQRGHSNQPQHF.

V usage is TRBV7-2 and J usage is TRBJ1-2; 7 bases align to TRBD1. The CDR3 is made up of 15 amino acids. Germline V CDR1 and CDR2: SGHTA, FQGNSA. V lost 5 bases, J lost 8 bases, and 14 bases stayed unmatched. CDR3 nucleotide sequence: TGTGCCAGCAGCCCAGGACAGGCGCGGGCCCCGGGCTACACCTTC. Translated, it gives CASSPGQARAPGYTF.

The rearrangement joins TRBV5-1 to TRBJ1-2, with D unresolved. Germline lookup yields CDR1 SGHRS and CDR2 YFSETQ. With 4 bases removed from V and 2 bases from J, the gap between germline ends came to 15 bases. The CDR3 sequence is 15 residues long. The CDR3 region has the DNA TGCGCCAGCAGCCCCCAACCAACTCGGAACTATGGCTACACCTTC. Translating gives CASSPQPTRNYGYTF.

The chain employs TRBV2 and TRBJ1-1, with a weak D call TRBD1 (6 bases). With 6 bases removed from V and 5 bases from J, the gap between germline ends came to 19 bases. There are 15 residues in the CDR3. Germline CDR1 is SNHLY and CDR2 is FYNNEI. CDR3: CASRRIAGAGTEAFF. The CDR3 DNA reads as TGTGCCAGCAGGAGGATAGCAGGGGCTGGGACTGAAGCTTTCTTT.

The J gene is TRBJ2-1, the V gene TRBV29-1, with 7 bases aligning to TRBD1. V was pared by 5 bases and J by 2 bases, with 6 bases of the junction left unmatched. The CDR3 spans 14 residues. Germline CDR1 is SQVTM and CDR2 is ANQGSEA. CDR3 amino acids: CSVSDRAPYNEQFF. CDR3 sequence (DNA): TGCAGCGTTTCTGACAGGGCCCCCTACAATGAGCAGTTCTTC.

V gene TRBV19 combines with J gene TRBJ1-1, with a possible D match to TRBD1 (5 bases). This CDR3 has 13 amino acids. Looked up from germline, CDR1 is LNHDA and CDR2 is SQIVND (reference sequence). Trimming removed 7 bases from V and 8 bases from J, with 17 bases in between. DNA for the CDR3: TGTGCCAGTAAACCCGGGCCTAGGGGCGAAGCTTTCTTT. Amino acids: CASKPGPRGEAFF.

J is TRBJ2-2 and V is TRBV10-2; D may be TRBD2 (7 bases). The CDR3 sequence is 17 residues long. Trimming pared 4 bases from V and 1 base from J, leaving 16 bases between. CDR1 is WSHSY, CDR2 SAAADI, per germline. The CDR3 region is CASSGRGGGLNTGELFF. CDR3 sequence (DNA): TGCGCCAGCAGTGGACGGGGCGGGGGCTTGAACACCGGGGAGCTGTTTTTT.

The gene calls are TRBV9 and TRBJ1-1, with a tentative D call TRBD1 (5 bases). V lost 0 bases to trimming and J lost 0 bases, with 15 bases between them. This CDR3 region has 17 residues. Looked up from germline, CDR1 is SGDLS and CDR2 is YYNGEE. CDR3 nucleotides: TGTGCCAGCAGCGTAGTGTTTCAGGGAAACGTGAACACTGAAGCTTTCTTT. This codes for CASSVVFQGNVNTEAFF.

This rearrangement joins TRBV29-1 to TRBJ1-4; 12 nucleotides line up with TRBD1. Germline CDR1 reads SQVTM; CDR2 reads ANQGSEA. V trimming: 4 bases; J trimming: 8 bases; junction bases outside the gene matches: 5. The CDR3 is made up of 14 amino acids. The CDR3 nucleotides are TGCAGCGTTGTGGGACAGGGGGCCGGAGAAAAACTGTTTTTT. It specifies CSVVGQGAGEKLFF.

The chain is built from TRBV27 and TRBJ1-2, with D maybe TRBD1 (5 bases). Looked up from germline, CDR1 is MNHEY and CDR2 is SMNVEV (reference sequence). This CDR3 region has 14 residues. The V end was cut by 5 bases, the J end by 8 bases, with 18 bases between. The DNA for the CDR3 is TGTGCCAGCAGTCCCAAGTGGGGGGTAGGAGGCTACACCTTC. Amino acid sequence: CASSPKWGVGGYTF.